A selection of T cell receptor beta chains follows, all from one sample in a study of T cells in Graves' hyperthyroidism and ophthalmopathy. Via MiXCR, TCRdb re-called the multiplex PCR reads, giving one row per CDR3 protein. The profile shows under 350,000 distinct CDR3 sequences, roughly 18% of them singletons. The sequenced sample consisted of blood. These receptor sequences come from a woman aged 45-65 years with Graves' hyperthyroidism. Both conserved end residues are part of each CDR3. The D gene is left open where the match is weak. Size is stated for part of the rows, as once, few or many counts, or as a class when the clone is expanded.

V	D	size	J	DNA	CDR3
TRBV5-1	TRBD2	many	TRBJ2-1	TGCGCCAGCAGTTCCTGGGGGACTAGCGGGGGGAATGAGCAGTTCTTC	CASSSWGTSGGNEQFF
TRBV19	TRBD2	-	TRBJ2-1	TGTGCCAGTAGTACCGGACTAGCGGATGGGAATGAGCAGTTCTTC	CASSTGLADGNEQFF
TRBV28	-	-	TRBJ2-5	TGTGCCAGCACGTTACAGAGGGTACGGCAAGAGACCCAGTACTTC	CASTLQRVRQETQYF
TRBV5-1	TRBD1	-	TRBJ2-7	TGCGCCAGCAGCTTCGGGACAGGGCGCTACGAGCAGTACTTC	CASSFGTGRYEQYF
TRBV6-6	-	many	TRBJ1-1	TGTGCCAGCAGTTACTCGACGGGGAGGGTGACTGAAGCTTTCTTT	CASSYSTGRVTEAFF
TRBV27	TRBD1	-	TRBJ1-2	TGTGCCAGCAGTCCCCAACCCTTTAGCGGAACAGGGGTCTATGGCTACACCTTC	CASSPQPFSGTGVYGYTF
TRBV6-1	-	few	TRBJ1-3	TGTGCCAGCAGTGCATTGGGGCGATACTCTGGAAACACCATATATTTT	CASSALGRYSGNTIYF
TRBV20-1	-	many	TRBJ2-3	TGCAGTGCTAATCCAGAAGACCCCACAGATACGCAGTATTTT	CSANPEDPTDTQYF
TRBV5-1	-	few	TRBJ1-2	TGCGCCAGCAGCTTATTGTCTCAGGGAGGGACTGGCTACACCTTC	CASSLLSQGGTGYTF
TRBV29-1	-	-	TRBJ1-1	TGCAGCGTTGAAGGCGGATCCCTCACTGAAGCTCTCTTT	CSVEGGSLTEALF
TRBV20-1	TRBD2	-	TRBJ2-4	TGCACCCCGGGGGGGGCCAAAAACATTCAGTACTTC	CTPGGAKNIQYF